There are a few counts of the clone carrying this TCR beta chain. Original methodology: Estimation of nucleated cell counts was performed using reference gene primer amplification. Generated by immunoSEQ multiplex PCR, the TCRdb table keeps only in-frame clones and is missing some. The V and J calls and clone size were taken over from that table, and D and trimming were inferred from the DNA. The repertoire holds about 150,000 clones, with 86% as singletons. Looked up from germline, CDR1 is SEHNR and CDR2 is FQNEAQ (reference sequence). Deletions cut 2 bases from V and 4 bases from J, with 12 bases between. The CDR3 sequence is 15 residues long. This sample is drawn from a study of blood T cell repertoires in COVID-19. The cohort comprised adults aged roughly 18 to 90 years residing in under 25 US areas. Cohort allocation depended upon clinical history that participants reported.

The rearrangement uses TRBV7-9 and TRBJ1-5; a possible D gene is TRBD1 (6 bases). The receptor comes from a man aged 50 to 59 who had recovered from COVID-19. The sequenced sample was PBMCs or T cells enriched from blood (not recorded which). CDR3 nucleotide sequence: TGTGCCAGCAGCTTACAGGGGCAGTCTAATCAGCCCCAGCATTTT. Translation: CASSLQGQSNQPQHF.